This TCR beta chain was observed in a study of OX40 agonist ivuxolimab in advanced cancers. Study-wide background: It was ivuxolimab, an agonistic anti-OX40 (CD134) antibody, that patients were treated with. Hepatocellular carcinoma, melanoma, renal cell or head and neck cancer was diagnosed in the dose-escalation patients. Participants averaged 60 years of age (range about 23 to 79) and were roughly 83% male. The eligibility criteria allowed prior anti-PD-1, anti-PD-L1 or anti-CTLA-4 therapy, and 30% to 40% had some.

The protocol was immunoSEQ multiplex PCR, while the TCRdb copy is restricted to in-frame clones and leaves out a portion. Altogether about 58,000 clones are present, around 88% being singletons, with the ten largest covering about 0.63%. The V end was cut by 6 bases, the J end by 5 bases, with 10 bases between. CDR3 length equals 11 residues. Germline CDR1 is DFQATT and CDR2 is SNEGSKA (reference sequence). The receptor was isolated from an adult with an advanced solid tumor such as melanoma, head and neck, liver or kidney cancer. This specimen consisted of CD4+ or CD8+ T cells sorted from blood, obtained in a trial of the OX40 agonist ivuxolimab. The chain joins TRBV20-1 to TRBJ2-5; D might be TRBD1 (5 bases). In nucleotides, the CDR3 is TGCAGTGCAGGGGCCCGCGAGACCCAGTACTTC. Its translation is CSAGARETQYF.